This record looks at one T cell receptor beta chain sequence and its context. This record comes from a study of OX40 agonist ivuxolimab in advanced cancers. Sequencing was performed with immunoSEQ multiplex PCR; in TCRdb, only in-frame clones are kept and a portion is missing. The sample includes 100,000 or so clones, 94% seen only once; the top ten take less than 0.2%. Germline lookup yields CDR1 SGHDT and CDR2 YYEEEE. Trimming at V came to 1 base and at J to 3 bases, leaving 7 bases not matched to a gene. The CDR3 is 16 amino acids. The TCR comes from an adult with an advanced solid tumor such as melanoma, head and neck, liver or kidney cancer. The V call is TRBV5-6, the J call TRBJ2-3; 8 bases fit TRBD2. The specimen was CD4+ or CD8+ T cells sorted from blood, collected in a trial of the OX40 agonist ivuxolimab. The CDR3 region has the DNA TGTGCCAGCAGCTTGTCTGCGGGGGGTCGAACAGATACGCAGTATTTT. Its protein product is CASSLSAGGRTDTQYF.